The present T cell receptor beta chain was sequenced within a study of T cell changes during pregnancy in multiple sclerosis. Produced via immunoSEQ multiplex PCR; TCRdb's table is partial and in-frame only. This sample has around 130,000 clones, with about 94% found just once. This CDR3 is built from 16 residues. Trimming removed 5 bases from V and 7 bases from J; junction bases left unmatched: 8. Germline values: CDR1 MDHEN, CDR2 SYDVKM. Sequencing was performed on peripheral blood, taken before pregnancy. The chain recombines TRBV28 with TRBJ2-1; 13 nucleotides align to TRBD2. This sequence was found in a female donor with multiple sclerosis, enrolled in a pregnancy study. For the CDR3, the DNA is TGTGCCAGCAGTCCATGGACTAGCGGGAGTAAGAATGAGCAGTTCTTC. Its protein product is CASSPWTSGSKNEQFF.